These 5 T cell receptor beta chains were sequenced from one sample in a study of early T cells in non-severe SARS-CoV-2 infection (dated by TCRdb to the early 2020s). The library relied on 5' RACE. The data were produced on a NextSeq 500. TCRdb took the public reads, trimmed them with fastp at Q25, ran MiXCR for clone calling and kept in-frame beta chains. Rows are combined by CDR3 protein, so each entry shows the most common genes and DNA. In this sample the table shows about 41,000 distinct CDR3 sequences, approximately 11% of which occur a single time. The ten largest clonotypes hold about 9.5% of the sample. Sequenced sample: whole blood. These receptors were obtained from an adult who was a healthcare worker with PCR-confirmed SARS-CoV-2 infection or an uninfected control (not recorded which).

This clonotype is medium-sized. The chain has TRBV20-1 and TRBJ1-4, with D hard to call. Between the trimmed V and J ends, which lost 8 bases and 5 bases, there was a span of 12 bases. Germline V gene data show CDR1 as DFQATT and CDR2 as SNEGSKA (reference sequence). This CDR3 has 12 residues. The chain's CDR3 is CSRRSINEKLFF. In DNA form, the CDR3 reads TGCAGTCGCCGCAGTATAAATGAAAAACTGTTTTTT.

This clonotype was observed a handful of times. This chain links TRBV20-1 with TRBJ2-7; possible D gene TRBD1, 6 bases. The V end was cut by 4 bases, the J end by 3 bases, with 16 bases between. CDR1 is DFQATT and CDR2 is SNEGSKA in the germline V gene (reference sequence). CDR3 length: 14 amino acids. The CDR3 DNA follows: TGCAGTGCTACGAGACCGGACAGTAACTACGAGCAGTACTTC. This gives the protein CSATRPDSNYEQYF.

This clonotype appeared many times. The chain carries TRBV11-2 and TRBJ2-5, with D possibly being TRBD1 (7 bases). V was clipped by 1 base and J by 5 bases, with 14 bases between them. The germline V gene has CDR1 SGHAT and CDR2 FQNNGV. The CDR3 extends over 15 amino acids. CDR3 in DNA: TGTGCCAGCAGCTTAGGAACAGGGGCGGGGGAGACCCAGTACTTC. It specifies CASSLGTGAGETQYF.

This sequence joins TRBV5-1 and TRBJ2-3; 12 positions agree with TRBD1. The CDR3 totals 15 residues. CDR1 is SGHRS, CDR2 YFSETQ, per germline. V trimming: 7 bases; J trimming: 2 bases; junction bases outside the gene matches: 5. Here the CDR3 DNA reads TGCGCCAGCGGGACAGGGGGCGCGGACACAGATACGCAGTATTTT. Protein product: CASGTGGADTDTQYF.

The sample holds a few counts of this clonotype. V is TRBV7-2 and J is TRBJ2-7; D is tentatively TRBD1 or TRBD2 (5 bases each). V was pared by 1 base and J by 3 bases, with 13 bases between. The CDR3 length is 15 residues. The germline CDR1 and CDR2 sequences are SGHTA and FQGNSA. As DNA, the CDR3 is TGTGCCAGCAGCTTAGATCGTCGGGGCCACTACGAGCAGTACTTC. Its translation: CASSLDRRGHYEQYF.